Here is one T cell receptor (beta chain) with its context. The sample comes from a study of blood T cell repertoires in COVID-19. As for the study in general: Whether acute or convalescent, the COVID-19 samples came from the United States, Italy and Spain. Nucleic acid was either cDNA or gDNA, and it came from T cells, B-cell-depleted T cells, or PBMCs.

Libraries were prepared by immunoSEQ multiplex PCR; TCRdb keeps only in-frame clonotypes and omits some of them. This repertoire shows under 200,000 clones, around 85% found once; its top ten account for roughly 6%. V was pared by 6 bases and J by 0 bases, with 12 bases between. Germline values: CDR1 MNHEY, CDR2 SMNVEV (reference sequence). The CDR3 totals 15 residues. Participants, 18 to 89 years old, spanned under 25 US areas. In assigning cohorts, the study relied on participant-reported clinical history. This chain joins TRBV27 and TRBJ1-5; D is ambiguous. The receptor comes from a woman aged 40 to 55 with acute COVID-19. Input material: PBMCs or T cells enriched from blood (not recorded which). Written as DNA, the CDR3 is TGTGCCAGCAGGGACGGACTCAATAGCAATCAGCCCCAGCATTTT. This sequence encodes CASRDGLNSNQPQHF.